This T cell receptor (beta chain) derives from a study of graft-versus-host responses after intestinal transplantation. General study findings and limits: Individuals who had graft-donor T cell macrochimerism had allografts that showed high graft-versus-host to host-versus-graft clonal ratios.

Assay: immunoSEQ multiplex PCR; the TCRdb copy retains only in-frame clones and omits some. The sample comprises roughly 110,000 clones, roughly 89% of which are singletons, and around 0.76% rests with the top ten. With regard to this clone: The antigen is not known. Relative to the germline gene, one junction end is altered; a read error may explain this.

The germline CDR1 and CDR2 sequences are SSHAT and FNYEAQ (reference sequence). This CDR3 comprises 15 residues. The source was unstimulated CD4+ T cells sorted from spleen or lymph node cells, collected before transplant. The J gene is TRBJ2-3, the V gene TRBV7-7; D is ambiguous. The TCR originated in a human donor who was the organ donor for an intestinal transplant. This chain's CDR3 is CASSFGIGSRYTQYF. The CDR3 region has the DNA TGTGCTAGCAGCTTTGGGATCGGCTCACGATATACGCAGTATTTT.